Listed below are T cell receptor beta chains from one sample, sequenced in a study of T-cell memory formation after mild COVID-19. TCRdb redid the calling of the 5' RACE reads with MiXCR, one entry per CDR3 protein. The sample includes about 250,000 distinct CDR3 sequences, over 15% of them seen just once. The specimen sequenced was PBMCs or a T cell subset sorted from them (not recorded which). The source is an adult woman who had mild COVID-19 (a few samples of this study predate the infection). Cell type and time point are not known. CDR3s include the opening cysteine and the closing phenylalanine or tryptophan. The D gene is left open where the match is weak. Not all rows give a size; the values are once, few, many and, for expanded clones, a class.

NA | TRBJ1-2 | TRBV21-1 | NA | TGTGCCAGCAGCAAAGGGGCAACTCTGGATGGCTACACCTTC | CASSKGATLDGYTF
NA | TRBJ2-1 | TRBV3-1 | NA | TGTGCCAGCAGCCCGGTCCCTCCCGGGAATGAGCAGTTCTTC | CASSPVPPGNEQFF
many | TRBJ2-3 | TRBV5-1 | TRBD2 | TGCGCCAGCAGCTCGACGGTGACTAGCGGGAGATTGGATACGCAGTATTTT | CASSSTVTSGRLDTQYF
many | TRBJ2-7 | TRBV6-2/TRBV6-3 | NA | TGTGCCAGCAGTTACACCGCTAGCAGTACCTACGAGCAGTACTTC | CASSYTASSTYEQYF
few | TRBJ2-1 | TRBV12-3/TRBV12-4 | NA | TGTGCCAGCAGACTCAGGGAAAATGAGCAGTTCTTC | CASRLRENEQFF
NA | TRBJ2-7 | TRBV5-5 | NA | TGTGCCAGCAGCTGGGCCCCGGGGGACTCCTACGAGCAGTACTTC | CASSWAPGDSYEQYF
NA | TRBJ2-5 | TRBV29-1 | NA | TGCAGCGTGGCGGGTTATGGAGGGGAGACCCAGTACTTC | CSVAGYGGETQYF
many | TRBJ1-1 | TRBV5-1 | NA | TGCGCCAGCAGCTTGAAGTCCATGGACACTGAAGCTTTCTTT | CASSLKSMDTEAFF
NA | TRBJ2-7 | TRBV7-9 | NA | TGTGCCGTAGGACAAGAGGCTTACGAGCAGTACTTC | CAVGQEAYEQYF
few | TRBJ2-5 | TRBV2 | NA | TGTGCCAGCAGTGCTAAAGAGACCCAGTACTTC | CASSAKETQYF
many | TRBJ1-2 | TRBV4-2 | NA | TGTGCCAGCAGCCAAGATATTCTCGTTGGCTACACCTTC | CASSQDILVGYTF
many | TRBJ1-1 | TRBV5-1 | NA | TGCGCCAGCAGCTTGGATGGCTCCACCCAACTTTTT | CASSLDGSTQLF
NA | TRBJ2-7 | TRBV29-1 | TRBD2 | TGCAGCGTCAGCGGGGCCTACGAGCAGTACTTC | CSVSGAYEQYF
NA | TRBJ1-2 | TRBV10-3 | TRBD1 | TGTGCCATCAGTGATCCCACCGGGACAGGGGCCGGGGGAGGCTACACCTTC | CAISDPTGTGAGGGYTF
NA | TRBJ1-6 | TRBV7-9 | NA | TGTGCCAGCAGCCCCGGACCCTATAATTCACCCCTCCACTTT | CASSPGPYNSPLHF
few | TRBJ1-6 | TRBV7-9 | TRBD1 | TGTGCCAGCAGGCCGGGACAGGGGCCCAATTCACCCCTCCACTTT | CASRPGQGPNSPLHF
NA | TRBJ2-3 | TRBV12-3/TRBV12-4 | TRBD2 | TGTGCCAGCAGTTCTGGGTGGGAGGGCCCCACAGATACGCAGTATTTT | CASSSGWEGPTDTQYF
NA | TRBJ1-1 | TRBV5-1 | NA | TGCGCCAGCAGCTCCTCTGGACCCATGAACACTGAAGCTTTCTTT | CASSSSGPMNTEAFF
many | TRBJ2-1 | TRBV5-1 | TRBD1 | TGCGCCAGCAGCCCTCGACAGGGATGGATCCAGTTCTTC | CASSPRQGWIQFF
NA | TRBJ1-3 | TRBV5-1 | NA | TGCGCCAGCAGCAGAGGAGCTGGAAACACCATATATTTT | CASSRGAGNTIYF
NA | TRBJ1-1 | TRBV5-1 | NA | TGCGCCAGCAGCCTGGAGTCTGGGGGGGCAGCTTTCTTT | CASSLESGGAAFF
NA | TRBJ1-2 | TRBV7-2 | NA | TGTGCCAGCAGACTACAGGGTATCGGCTATGGCTACACCTTC | CASRLQGIGYGYTF
NA | TRBJ2-2 | TRBV7-9 | NA | TGTGCCAGCAGTATAGCAGGCACCGGGGAGCTGTTTTTT | CASSIAGTGELFF
NA | TRBJ1-1 | TRBV20-1 | TRBD1 | TGCAGTGCAACACAGGGGCAACCGAACACTGAAGCTTTCTTT | CSATQGQPNTEAFF
few | TRBJ2-5 | TRBV5-1 | TRBD1 | TGCGCCAGCAGCTTTGTGGGACAGCAAGAGACCCAGTACTTC | CASSFVGQQETQYF
NA | TRBJ2-2 | TRBV2 | TRBD2 | TGTGCCAGCAGACCCGGGAGGGACACCGGGGAGCTGTTTTTT | CASRPGRDTGELFF
NA | TRBJ2-7 | TRBV20-1 | TRBD1 | TGCAGTGCTAGATTTCGGACAGGGCCCTACGAGCAGTACTTC | CSARFRTGPYEQYF
few | TRBJ1-1 | TRBV12-3/TRBV12-4 | NA | TGTGCCAGCAGTTTAGCTGCTCGGAGCACTGAAGCTTTCTTT | CASSLAARSTEAFF
NA | TRBJ1-3 | TRBV4-2 | TRBD1 | TGTGCCAGCAGCCAAGGGACAGGGGGACCAAACTCTGGAAACACCATATATTTT | CASSQGTGGPNSGNTIYF